Listed here are 24 T cell receptor beta chains from one sample, sequenced in a study of blood T cell repertoires in COVID-19. This table comes from immunoSEQ multiplex PCR, and its TCRdb copy is limited to in-frame clones, with some not included. The sample holds around 100,000 clones, 87% seen once. Source material: peripheral blood. Receptors were obtained from a human donor in a cohort sampled during active COVID-19.

This clone was seen more than once but under ten times. This rearrangement joins TRBV7-9 to TRBJ1-2; no clear D gene. Trimming shortened V by 2 bases and J by 2 bases, and 12 bases separated the two germline ends. In germline, CDR1 is SEHNR, CDR2 FQNEAQ (reference sequence). The CDR3 runs 15 residues. The CDR3 bases are TGTGCCAGCAGCTTACGGGAAGTGAGGAACTATGGCTACACCTTC. Amino acids: CASSLREVRNYGYTF.

The chain is built from TRBV29-1 and TRBJ1-2, with 7 bases aligning to TRBD1. This CDR3 region has 13 residues. J was trimmed by 5 bases and V by 4 bases; bases with no gene match: 7. Germline V gene lookup returns CDR1 SQVTM and CDR2 ANQGSEA. CDR3 residues: CSVVAGGWYGYTF. Written as DNA, the CDR3 is TGCAGCGTTGTCGCAGGGGGGTGGTATGGCTACACCTTC.

With regard to this clone: The sample holds other DNA sequences that translate to the same CDR3. J is TRBJ1-2 and V is TRBV9, with D possibly matching TRBD1 (5 bases). Germline V gives CDR1 SGDLS, CDR2 YYNGEE. This CDR3 spans 14 amino acids. V lost 0 bases and J lost 2, with 8 bases in between. In DNA, the CDR3 is TGTGCCAGCAGCGTAGGCCAGGGAAACTATGGCTACACCTTC. This encodes CASSVGQGNYGYTF.

The gene calls are TRBV4-1 and TRBJ2-7; 8 bases line up with TRBD1. CDR3 length: 15 amino acids. Trimming at V came to 1 base and at J to 2 bases, leaving 4 bases not matched to a gene. The germline V gene has CDR1 MGHRA and CDR2 YSYEKL. CDR3 DNA: TGCGCCAGCAGCCAAGCCGGACAGGGAGCCTACGAGCAGTACTTC. Encoded protein: CASSQAGQGAYEQYF.

J is TRBJ1-4 and V is TRBV6-1; 7 bases match TRBD1. The J segment lost 10 bases and the V segment lost 3 bases, leaving 11 bases of the junction unmatched. CDR1 is MNHNS, CDR2 SASEGT, per germline. CDR3 length equals 15 residues. CDR3 in amino acids: CASSDKQGRGAKLFF. The DNA of the CDR3 is TGTGCCAGCAGTGACAAACAGGGGCGAGGGGCAAAACTGTTTTTT.

V usage is TRBV7-2 and J usage is TRBJ1-5, with 8 bases fitting TRBD1. V was pared by 4 bases and J by 2 bases, with 7 bases of the junction left unmatched. The CDR3 covers 16 residues. CDR1 SGHTA and CDR2 FQGNSA come from the germline V gene. In nucleotides, the CDR3 is TGTGCCAGCAGCTCTCAGGGGGCCTGGGGCAATCAGCCCCAGCATTTT. It translates to CASSSQGAWGNQPQHF. The variable domain in full, completed from reference TRBV7-2 and TRBJ1-5, reads GAGVSQSPSNKVTEKGKDVELRCDPISGHTALYWYRQSLGQGLEFLIYFQGNSAPDKSGLPSDRFSAERTGGSVSTLTIQRTQQEDSAVYLCASSSQGAWGNQPQHFGDGTRLSIL.

The rearrangement uses TRBV30 and TRBJ1-1, with D maybe TRBD1 (5 bases). The ends were cut back, 5 bases at V and 1 base at J, with 14 bases in the middle. The CDR3 runs 14 residues. CDR1 is GTSNPN and CDR2 is SVGIG in the germline V gene (reference sequence). CDR3 DNA: TGTGCCTGGCTCCCCTGGGGCGAGAACACTGAAGCTTTCTTT. Amino acid sequence: CAWLPWGENTEAFF.

The chain combines TRBV30 with TRBJ1-1; D ambiguous. The CDR3 sequence is 11 residues long. Germline values: CDR1 GTSNPN, CDR2 SVGIG (reference sequence). Trimming took 0 bases from V and 8 from J, leaving 7 bases between them. This CDR3 reads CAWSVSREAFF. CDR3 in DNA: TGTGCCTGGAGTGTGTCCAGGGAAGCTTTCTTT. Full variable domain (missing parts from reference TRBV30 and TRBJ1-1): SQTIHQWPATLVQPVGSPLSLECTVEGTSNPNLYWYRQAAGRGLQLLFYSVGIGQISSEVPQNLSASRPQDRQFILSSKKLLLSDSGFYLCAWSVSREAFFGQGTRLTVV.

The chain employs TRBV6-5 and TRBJ1-1; TRBD1 aligns across 8 bases. CDR1 and CDR2 from the germline V gene are MNHEY and SVGAGI. This CDR3 has 15 amino acids. Trimming removed 6 bases from V and 5 bases from J; junction bases left unmatched: 11. The DNA of the CDR3 is TGTGCCAGCAGGACACAGGGGGGCAGTAGTACTGAAGCTTTCTTT. This sequence encodes CASRTQGGSSTEAFF.

The J gene is TRBJ1-5, the V gene TRBV18, with D maybe TRBD1 (6 bases). This CDR3 region has 14 residues. V lost 3 bases to trimming and J lost 4 bases, with 10 bases between them. The germline gives CDR1 KGHSH, CDR2 LQKENI. The CDR3: CASSPGQRNQPQHF. CDR3 sequence (DNA): TGTGCCAGCTCACCTGGACAGCGAAATCAGCCCCAGCATTTT.

This clone was found once. J is TRBJ1-6 and V is TRBV19; TRBD1 aligns across 7 bases. The CDR3 spans 14 residues. In germline, CDR1 is LNHDA, CDR2 SQIVND (reference sequence). V lost 5 bases to trimming and J lost 7 bases; unmatched junction nucleotides: 5. Here the CDR3 DNA reads TGTGCCAGTAGTTCCCAGGGGGGAAATTCACCCCTCCACTTT. This gives the protein CASSSQGGNSPLHF.

This chain uses TRBV12-3 or TRBV12-4 with TRBJ1-5; tentatively, D is TRBD1 (5 bases). V lost 6 bases, J lost 1 base, and 7 bases lay in between. CDR3 length equals 13 residues. This CDR3 reads CASRDTSNQPQHF. CDR3 coding DNA: TGTGCCAGCAGGGACACAAGCAATCAGCCCCAGCATTTT.

J is TRBJ1-2 and V is TRBV15, with D maybe TRBD1 (6 bases). Germline CDR1 and CDR2: LNHNV and YYDKDF (reference sequence). The CDR3 is made up of 15 amino acids. V gave up 0 bases and J gave up 5 bases, with 13 bases separating them. The CDR3 region is CATSRDWGQGYGYTF. In DNA form, the CDR3 reads TGTGCCACCAGCAGAGATTGGGGGCAGGGGTATGGCTACACCTTC.

This sequence joins TRBV5-5 and TRBJ2-7; TRBD1 is a possible D gene (6 bases). Germline V gene lookup returns CDR1 SGHKS and CDR2 YYEKEE (reference sequence). This CDR3 comprises 14 residues. Trimming stripped 4 bases from V and 1 base from J, with 12 bases between. The CDR3 bases are TGTGCCAGCAGCGATCCAGGGGAGTCCTACGAGCAGTACTTC. Translated: CASSDPGESYEQYF.

The chain carries TRBV4-3 and TRBJ2-2; no firm D call. The CDR3 has 17 residues. Germline V gives CDR1 LGHNA, CDR2 YSLEER. The V and J ends lost 0 bases and 4 bases respectively, with 15 bases between them. This chain's CDR3 is CASSQDDRARSTGELFF. CDR3 DNA: TGCGCCAGCAGCCAAGATGATAGAGCGAGAAGCACCGGGGAGCTGTTTTTT.

Only one count was recorded for this clone. The gene calls are TRBV10-1 and TRBJ2-1, with TRBD1 matching 9 bases. The J segment lost 9 bases and the V segment lost 1 base, leaving 4 bases of the junction unmatched. The CDR3 totals 14 residues. Germline CDR1 and CDR2: WNHNN and SYGVQD (reference sequence). The CDR3 DNA sequence: TGCGCCAGCAGTGAGTTGGGACAGGGTACTGAGCAGTTCTTC. The encoded protein is CASSELGQGTEQFF.

The chain employs TRBV5-4 and TRBJ1-1; D remains ambiguous. Trimming stripped 2 bases from V and 9 bases from J, with 20 bases between. The CDR3 contains 15 residues. Germline CDR1 is SGHNT and CDR2 is YYREEE (reference sequence). CDR3 nucleotide sequence: TGTGCCAGCAGCTTTGTCGGGAGGACTCCTGGTAAAGCTTTCTTT. This codes for CASSFVGRTPGKAFF.

In its sample, this clone was seen a few times. The gene calls are TRBV5-1 and TRBJ1-1; 9 bases match TRBD1. There are 16 residues in the CDR3. CDR1 and CDR2 (germline): SGHRS, YFSETQ. V lost 2 bases and J lost 4; bases outside the gene matches: 9. The CDR3 DNA is TGCGCCAGCAGCTTACAGGGACAGGGCATCGGCACTGAAGCTTTCTTT. Amino acid sequence: CASSLQGQGIGTEAFF.

This clone was seen a handful of times. The J gene is TRBJ2-7, the V gene TRBV4-1; the D gene is possibly TRBD1 (6 bases). Looked up from germline, CDR1 is MGHRA and CDR2 is YSYEKL. V gave up 6 bases and J gave up 2 bases, with 14 bases separating them. CDR3 length: 14 residues. CDR3 nucleotide sequence: TGCGCCAGCAGAAAGACGAGGACAGCCTACGAGCAGTACTTC. Encoded protein: CASRKTRTAYEQYF.

This chain uses TRBV3-1 (or the pseudogene TRBV3-2) with TRBJ2-7, with D uncertain. V lost 1 base to trimming and J lost 6 bases, with 10 bases between them. The CDR3 runs to 13 residues. CDR1 is LGHDT and CDR2 is YNNKEL in the germline V gene (reference sequence). CDR3 in DNA: TGTGCCAGCAGCCAAGCCATAATCGGCGAGCAGTACTTC. Residues: CASSQAIIGEQYF.

V is TRBV5-1 and J is TRBJ1-3, with TRBD1 matching over 8 bases. The CDR3 totals 16 residues. The germline CDR1 and CDR2 sequences are SGHRS and YFSETQ. V was clipped by 0 bases and J by 0 bases; unmatched bases: 2. The CDR3 DNA reads as TGCGCCAGCAGCTTGGGGACAGGGATCTCTGGAAACACCATATATTTT. This codes for CASSLGTGISGNTIYF.

For the CDR3, the DNA is TGTGCCAGTAGTATAGGGGCAGGTCTTATCACTGAAGCTTTCTTT. It codes for CASSIGAGLITEAFF. The V gene is TRBV19, the J gene TRBJ1-1; no clear D. V lost 1 base and J lost 4, with 13 bases in between. The CDR3 extends over 15 amino acids. From germline, CDR1 is LNHDA and CDR2 SQIVND (reference sequence).

This chain connects TRBV7-6 to TRBJ1-1; D not certain. Germline CDR1 and CDR2: SGHVS and FNYEAQ. The CDR3 is 15 residues long. Between the trimmed V and J ends, which lost 1 base and 1 base, there was a span of 10 bases. CDR3 sequence (DNA): TGTGCCAGCAGCTTAGTTCCGGAGCGGAACACTGAAGCTTTCTTT. This codes for CASSLVPERNTEAFF.

V usage is TRBV6-4 and J usage is TRBJ1-4; D might be TRBD1 (5 bases). Germline loops: CDR1 MRHNA, CDR2 SNTAGT. The CDR3 has 16 residues. V lost 5 bases, J lost 1 base, and 14 bases lay in between. CDR3 loop: CASSLQVPLTNEKLFF. CDR3 bases: TGTGCCAGCAGTTTACAGGTTCCCCTAACTAATGAAAAACTGTTTTTT.